One and the same sample provided the 24 T cell receptor beta chains below, sequenced in a study of beta chain features in type 1 diabetes. General study findings and limits: When Type 1 diabetes patients were examined, their TCRB CDR3s proved moderately but significantly shorter in all four CD4+ subsets.

cDNA synthesis used the whole RNA isolate, giving expressed TCRB sequences. Using immunoSEQ multiplex PCR, the repertoire was profiled, and TCRdb retains in-frame clones only, with some absent. Found here are 95,000 to 150,000 clones, around a sixth of them singletons; the top ten hold 2% to 3%. These TCRs are of unknown antigen specificity. Sequencing was performed on central memory CD4+ T cells from blood. Receptors originate from a man aged 18 to 35 with type 1 diabetes.

Turning to this clone: A far larger clone is a single base away, which makes a read error likely. The V call is TRBV14, the J call TRBJ2-7; 8 nucleotides agree with TRBD1. CDR3 size: 14 residues. V lost 4 bases, J lost 3 bases, and 5 bases stayed unmatched. Germline CDR1 and CDR2: SGHDN and FVKESK. This chain's CDR3 is CASSRLTGVYEQYF. In nucleotides, the CDR3 is TGTGCCAGCAGCCGCCTGACAGGGGTCTACGAGCAGTACTTC.

This rearrangement joins TRBV7-2 to TRBJ2-7, with TRBD1 matching over 9 bases. CDR3 size: 13 residues. Unmatched junction bases numbered 6, after V lost 6 bases and J lost 6 bases. Per germline, CDR1 SGHTA and CDR2 FQGNSA. CDR3 residues: CASREGQGGEQYF. The CDR3 DNA reads as TGTGCCAGCAGGGAGGGACAGGGAGGCGAGCAGTACTTC.

The CDR3 spells CASSLQGENTEAFF. For the CDR3, the DNA is TGTGCCAGCAGCTTACAGGGCGAGAACACTGAAGCTTTCTTT. The rearrangement uses TRBV7-6 and TRBJ1-1, with D maybe TRBD1 (5 bases). CDR3 length: 14 residues. Germline loops: CDR1 SGHVS, CDR2 FNYEAQ. The ends were cut back, 2 bases at V and 1 base at J, with 8 bases in the middle.

As to this clone: The identical CDR3 is also encoded by other nucleotide sequences in the sample. The chain uses TRBV29-1 and TRBJ2-7; D is possibly TRBD1 (6 bases). The CDR3 totals 14 residues. Germline V gene lookup returns CDR1 SQVTM and CDR2 ANQGSEA. The V gene lost 4 bases and the J gene lost 6 bases, with 19 bases spanning the gap. The CDR3 nucleotides are TGCAGCGTTGCGGGGCGGTTGGCAGGGGCCGAGCAGTACTTC. Its protein is CSVAGRLAGAEQYF.

In this sample, this clone turned up a few times. V is TRBV29-1 and J is TRBJ2-7; 8 nucleotides align to TRBD1. Trimming at V came to 0 bases and at J to 0 bases, leaving 1 base not matched to a gene. This CDR3 region has 14 residues. Germline CDR1 and CDR2: SQVTM and ANQGSEA. The CDR3 coding sequence is TGCAGCGTTGAAGACAGGGGGCTCTCCTACGAGCAGTACTTC. Translation gives CSVEDRGLSYEQYF.

This chain joins TRBV29-1 and TRBJ1-4; D possibly corresponds to TRBD1 (5 bases). There are 12 residues in the CDR3. Germline assignment: CDR1 SQVTM and CDR2 ANQGSEA. V was trimmed by 4 bases and J by 8 bases, leaving 11 bases between them. For the CDR3, the DNA is TGCAGCGTTGTAGGGGTCCAAGAAAAACTGTTTTTT. It encodes CSVVGVQEKLFF. Drawing the rest from reference TRBV29-1 and TRBJ1-4, the complete variable domain is SAVISQKPSRDICQRGTSLTIQCQVDSQVTMMFWYRQQPGQSLTLIATANQGSEATYESGFVIDKFPISRPNLTFSTLTVSNMSPEDSSIYLCSVVGVQEKLFFGSGTQLSVL.

The chain employs TRBV29-1 and TRBJ2-7; D call uncertain. The CDR3 covers 12 residues. Germline CDR1 is SQVTM and CDR2 is ANQGSEA. With 4 bases removed from V and 2 bases from J, the gap between germline ends came to 9 bases. In DNA, the CDR3 is TGCAGCGTTGGCGGACCCACCTACGAGCAGTACTTC. Translation: CSVGGPTYEQYF.

This clone was seen more than once but under ten times. One end of the junction does not line up with germline, which may come from a read error. The gene calls are TRBV5-4 and TRBJ2-4, with a possible D match to TRBD1 (5 bases). The CDR3 contains 13 residues. The germline gives CDR1 SGHNT, CDR2 YYREEE (reference sequence). The CDR3 protein is CASSQERQNIQYF. The DNA of the CDR3 is TGCGCCAGCAGCCAAGAGAGACAGAACATTCAGTACTTC.

The gene calls are TRBV7-9 and TRBJ2-5; possibly TRBD1 for D (5 bases). Trimming stripped 4 bases from V and 5 bases from J, with 11 bases between. This CDR3 is built from 13 residues. Germline V gene sequence: CDR1 SEHNR, CDR2 FQNEAQ (reference sequence). CDR3 in amino acids: CASSSGNEETQYF. The CDR3 region has the DNA TGTGCCAGCAGCTCAGGGAATGAGGAGACCCAGTACTTC.

The rearrangement uses TRBV11-2 and TRBJ1-6; D remains ambiguous. The germline V gene encodes CDR1 SGHAT and CDR2 FQNNGV. The CDR3 has 14 residues. V lost 1 base and J 11 bases, leaving 12 bases between the germline ends. The CDR3 sequence: CASSLGIQLTPLHF. Written as DNA, the CDR3 is TGTGCCAGCAGCTTAGGGATCCAGCTGACACCCCTCCACTTT.

This chain connects TRBV29-1 to TRBJ1-2; D uncertain. This CDR3 is 13 amino acids long. The V end lost 1 base, the J end lost 4 bases, and 10 bases lay between the germline ends. The germline V gene has CDR1 SQVTM and CDR2 ANQGSEA. CDR3 in amino acids: CSVEVPEIYGYTF. The CDR3 DNA sequence: TGCAGCGTTGAAGTCCCGGAGATCTATGGCTACACCTTC. Full variable domain (outside the CDR3, taken from reference TRBV29-1 and TRBJ1-2): SAVISQKPSRDICQRGTSLTIQCQVDSQVTMMFWYRQQPGQSLTLIATANQGSEATYESGFVIDKFPISRPNLTFSTLTVSNMSPEDSSIYLCSVEVPEIYGYTFGSGTRLTVV.

The chain recombines TRBV30 with TRBJ1-2; tentatively, D is TRBD1 (6 bases). The CDR3 contains 13 residues. With 3 bases removed from V and 8 bases from J, the gap between germline ends came to 16 bases. Germline CDR1 and CDR2: GTSNPN and SVGIG (reference sequence). This CDR3 is CAWRDWGPKGYTF. The DNA of the CDR3 is TGTGCCTGGAGGGATTGGGGGCCTAAGGGCTACACCTTC.

DNA for the CDR3: TGTGCCTGGAGTGTACCCCAGTATCAGCCCCAGCATTTT. This gives the protein CAWSVPQYQPQHF. The chain employs TRBV30 and TRBJ1-5; D is unclear. There are 13 residues in the CDR3. The germline CDR1 and CDR2 sequences are GTSNPN and SVGIG (reference sequence). Trimming took off 0 bases at V and 5 bases at J, with 8 bases between the two ends.

The chain is built from TRBV30 and TRBJ2-7; D is unclear. V lost 0 bases, J lost 3 bases, and 9 bases lay in between. Per germline, CDR1 GTSNPN and CDR2 SVGIG (reference sequence). The CDR3 runs to 13 residues. The CDR3 here is CAWSVSNLYEQYF. CDR3 DNA sequence: TGTGCCTGGAGTGTTTCTAACCTCTACGAGCAGTACTTC. Together with reference TRBV30 and TRBJ2-7, the CDR3 gives the full variable domain: SQTIHQWPATLVQPVGSPLSLECTVEGTSNPNLYWYRQAAGRGLQLLFYSVGIGQISSEVPQNLSASRPQDRQFILSSKKLLLSDSGFYLCAWSVSNLYEQYFGPGTRLTVT.

V usage is TRBV6-5 and J usage is TRBJ2-1; D not resolved. The CDR3 runs to 11 residues. V lost 8 bases and J 8 bases, leaving 10 bases between the germline ends. Per germline, CDR1 MNHEY and CDR2 SVGAGI. CDR3 protein: CASSSPDEQFF. The CDR3 DNA follows: TGTGCCAGCTCCAGCCCCGATGAGCAGTTCTTC.

The chain is built from TRBV10-3 and TRBJ1-5, with D hard to call. The germline CDR1 and CDR2 sequences are ENHRY and SYGVKD. Trimming removed 3 bases at V and 9 bases at J, with 9 bases between. This CDR3 contains 12 residues. In DNA, the CDR3 is TGTGCCATCAGTGACGGGAGCGCGCCCCAGCATTTT. Encoded protein: CAISDGSAPQHF.

This clone has just a few counts. This chain joins TRBV2 and TRBJ1-1, with a possible D match to TRBD1 (6 bases). Trimming left V 2 bases short and J 7 bases short, with 14 bases between. Looked up from germline, CDR1 is SNHLY and CDR2 is FYNNEI. The CDR3 has 14 residues. CDR3 in amino acids: CASSESQGWGEAFF. In nucleotides, the CDR3 is TGTGCCAGCAGTGAATCACAGGGCTGGGGTGAAGCTTTCTTT.

On this clone itself: A read error is likely here: a far larger clone is one base away. Other nucleotide sequences in the sample specify the same CDR3. The gene calls are TRBV30 and TRBJ2-1; D is perhaps TRBD2 (6 bases). The V gene's germline CDR1 is GTSNPN and CDR2 SVGIG (reference sequence). The CDR3 runs 14 residues. CDR3 sequence: CAWRVGLATDEQFF. For the CDR3, the DNA is TGTGCCTGGCGTGTCGGCCTAGCGACGGATGAGCAGTTCTTC.

The table lists this clone with a few counts. The J gene is TRBJ1-3, the V gene TRBV19; D call uncertain. The germline CDR1 and CDR2 sequences are LNHDA and SQIVND (reference sequence). The CDR3 length is 15 residues. The V gene lost 7 bases and the J gene lost 0 bases, with 13 bases spanning the gap. The CDR3 is CASMIAQSSGNTIYF. The CDR3 DNA sequence: TGTGCCAGTATGATCGCGCAGTCCTCTGGAAACACCATATATTTT.

This clone was picked up a small number of times. Written as DNA, the CDR3 is TGTGCCTTCAACGCAGCCTTCTCTGGAAACACCATATATTTT. It encodes CAFNAAFSGNTIYF. The chain links TRBV30 to TRBJ1-3; D is unresolved. Trimming took off 7 bases at V and 0 bases at J, with 13 bases between the two ends. Germline CDR1 is GTSNPN and CDR2 is SVGIG (reference sequence). The CDR3 length is 14 residues.

This sequence joins TRBV7-9 and TRBJ2-6; D tentatively fits TRBD1 or TRBD2 (5 bases each). Germline V lookup: CDR1 SEHNR, CDR2 FQNEAQ (reference sequence). V was pared by 1 base and J by 2 bases, with 6 bases between. The CDR3 consists of 15 residues. This CDR3 is CASSLGGAGANVLTF. The CDR3 DNA reads TGTGCCAGCAGCTTAGGAGGGGCTGGGGCCAACGTCCTGACTTTC. Based on the CDR3 plus reference TRBV7-9 and TRBJ2-6, the full variable domain is DTGVSQNPRHKITKRGQNVTFRCDPISEHNRLYWYRQTLGQGPEFLTYFQNEAQLEKSRLLSDRFSAERPKGSFSTLEIQRTEQGDSAMYLCASSLGGAGANVLTFGAGSRLTVL.

V gene TRBV16 combines with J gene TRBJ2-7; TRBD2 aligns across 8 bases. J was trimmed by 3 bases and V by 4 bases; bases with no gene match: 11. The CDR3 runs 16 residues. Germline V gene lookup returns CDR1 KGHSY and CDR2 FQNENV. CDR3 coding DNA: TGTGCCAGCAGCCTCCTCGGCGGCGGGGGGCACTACGAGCAGTACTTC. Translation gives CASSLLGGGGHYEQYF.

The chain joins TRBV7-2 to TRBJ2-7, with D perhaps matching TRBD1 (5 bases). This CDR3 contains 13 residues. Germline V gives CDR1 SGHTA, CDR2 FQGNSA. The V end lost 6 bases, the J end lost 6 bases, and 15 bases lay between the germline ends. The CDR3 DNA reads TGTGCCAGCAGAGGGAACTCAGGGTCCGAGCAGTACTTC. It yields the protein CASRGNSGSEQYF.

V usage is TRBV5-6 and J usage is TRBJ2-1; D unclear. The CDR3 spans 12 residues. The germline V gene encodes CDR1 SGHDT and CDR2 YYEEEE. The V end lost 1 base, the J end lost 12 bases, and 11 bases lay between the germline ends. CDR3: CASSLPPGRQFF. Written as DNA, the CDR3 is TGTGCCAGCAGCTTGCCTCCTGGCAGGCAGTTCTTC.